This TCR beta chain was captured in a study of cytomegalovirus exposure and HLA in healthy donors. Worth noting for this clone: Its target is unknown. Different DNA sequences within this sample yield the same CDR3.

The V gene end was trimmed by 8 bases and the J gene end by 6 bases; junction bases not matched to a gene: 10. The length of the CDR3 is 12 residues. CDR1 and CDR2 from the germline V gene are SQVTM and ANQGSEA. It was with 60 Vbeta and 13 Jbeta primers that the PCR ran. Profiling relied on immunoSEQ multiplex PCR, and the TCRdb table lists in-frame clones only, not all of them. The data hold about 160,000 clones, with around 78% observed a single time. General study points: In vitro checks showed that a few CMV-associated chains really do target CMV antigens. Some V segments could not be told apart, so they were left out, TRBV6-2 and TRBV6-3 among them.

This receptor was obtained from a woman aged 40-49 years in good health and CMV-seronegative. The sample taken for sequencing was PBMCs. The chain is built from TRBV29-1 and TRBJ2-7, with 7 bases aligning to TRBD1. The CDR3 nucleotides read TGCAGCACTCGACAGGGTGAAGGCGAGCAGTACTTC. Its protein product is CSTRQGEGEQYF.